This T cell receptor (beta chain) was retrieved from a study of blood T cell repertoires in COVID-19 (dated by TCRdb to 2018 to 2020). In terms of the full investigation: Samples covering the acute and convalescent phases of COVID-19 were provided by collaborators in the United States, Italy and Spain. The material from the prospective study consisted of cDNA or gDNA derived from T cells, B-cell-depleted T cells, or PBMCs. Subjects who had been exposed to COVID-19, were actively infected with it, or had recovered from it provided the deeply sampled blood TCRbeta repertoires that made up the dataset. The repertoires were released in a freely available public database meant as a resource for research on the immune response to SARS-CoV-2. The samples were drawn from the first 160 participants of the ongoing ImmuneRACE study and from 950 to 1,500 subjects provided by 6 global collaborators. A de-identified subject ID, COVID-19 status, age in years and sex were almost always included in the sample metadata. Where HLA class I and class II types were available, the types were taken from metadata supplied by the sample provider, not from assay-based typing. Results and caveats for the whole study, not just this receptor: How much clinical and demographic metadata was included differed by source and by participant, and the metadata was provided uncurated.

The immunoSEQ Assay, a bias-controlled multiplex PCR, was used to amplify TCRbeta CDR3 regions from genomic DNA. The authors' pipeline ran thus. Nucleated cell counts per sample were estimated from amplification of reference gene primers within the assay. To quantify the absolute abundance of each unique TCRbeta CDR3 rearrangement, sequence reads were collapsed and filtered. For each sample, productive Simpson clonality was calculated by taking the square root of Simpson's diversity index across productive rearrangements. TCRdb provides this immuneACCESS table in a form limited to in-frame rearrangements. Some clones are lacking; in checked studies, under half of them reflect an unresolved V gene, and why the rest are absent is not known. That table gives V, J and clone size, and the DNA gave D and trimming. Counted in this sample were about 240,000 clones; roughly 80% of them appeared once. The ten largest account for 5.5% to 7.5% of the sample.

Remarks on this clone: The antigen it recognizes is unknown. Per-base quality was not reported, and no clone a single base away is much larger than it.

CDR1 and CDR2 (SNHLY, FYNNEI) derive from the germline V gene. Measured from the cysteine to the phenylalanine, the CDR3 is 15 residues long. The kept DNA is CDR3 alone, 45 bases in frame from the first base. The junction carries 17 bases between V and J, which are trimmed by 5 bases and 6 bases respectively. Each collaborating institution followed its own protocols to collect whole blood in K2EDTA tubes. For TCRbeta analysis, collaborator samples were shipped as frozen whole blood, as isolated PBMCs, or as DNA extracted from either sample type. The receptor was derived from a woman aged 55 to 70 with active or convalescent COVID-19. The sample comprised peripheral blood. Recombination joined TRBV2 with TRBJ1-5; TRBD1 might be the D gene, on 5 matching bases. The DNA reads TGTGCCAGCAGTTCAATAGGGAGGACACCTCAGCCCCAGCATTTT. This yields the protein CASSSIGRTPQPQHF.